The clone carrying this TCR beta chain was detected only once. This entry is derived from a study of TIL therapy for anti-PD-1-resistant metastatic lung cancer. At the level of the study: Tumors carried a median 1.5 non-synonymous mutations per megabase.

This was the immunoSEQ v3 assay. Sequencing was performed with immunoSEQ multiplex PCR; in TCRdb, only in-frame clones are kept and a portion is missing. This sample has over 20,000 clones, with over 70% found just once. Noted time point: pre-treatment sample, taken before nivolumab and TIL therapy. V was pared by 11 bases and J by 7 bases, with 4 bases of the junction left unmatched. This CDR3 contains 11 residues. CDR1 and CDR2 from the germline V gene are MNHNY and SVGAGI (reference sequence). This clonotype was obtained from a person aged 25 to 80 with non-small cell lung cancer. Sequencing was performed on blood, taken at baseline. The chain employs TRBV6-6 and TRBJ2-4; 8 bases agree with TRBD2. The CDR3 sequence is CAGSGGNIQYF. Here the CDR3 DNA reads TGTGCCGGCTCGGGGGGGAACATTCAGTACTTC.